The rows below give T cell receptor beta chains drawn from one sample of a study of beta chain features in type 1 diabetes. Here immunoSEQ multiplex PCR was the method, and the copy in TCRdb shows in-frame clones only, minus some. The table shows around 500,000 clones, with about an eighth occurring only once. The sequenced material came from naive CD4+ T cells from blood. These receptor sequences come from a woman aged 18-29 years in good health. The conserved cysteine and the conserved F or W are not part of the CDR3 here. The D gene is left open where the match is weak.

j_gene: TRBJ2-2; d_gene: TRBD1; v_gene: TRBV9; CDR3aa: ASSADRGLAGELF
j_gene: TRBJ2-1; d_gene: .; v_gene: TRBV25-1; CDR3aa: ASSGGVVEQF
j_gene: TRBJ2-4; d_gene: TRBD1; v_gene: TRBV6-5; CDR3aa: ASSARGTDIQY
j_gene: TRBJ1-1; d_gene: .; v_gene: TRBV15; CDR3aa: ATSTQGMSTEAF
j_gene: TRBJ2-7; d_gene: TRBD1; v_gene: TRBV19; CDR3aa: ASSISTGGEYEQY
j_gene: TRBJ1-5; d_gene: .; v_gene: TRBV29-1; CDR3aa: SVVLRVSQPQH
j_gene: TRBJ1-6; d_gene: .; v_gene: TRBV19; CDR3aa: ASSEGQPTNSPLH
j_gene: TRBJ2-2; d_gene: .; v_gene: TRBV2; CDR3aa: ASSTTGITGELF
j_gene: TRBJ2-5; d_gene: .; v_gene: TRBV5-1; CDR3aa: ASSLGLSRAQETQY
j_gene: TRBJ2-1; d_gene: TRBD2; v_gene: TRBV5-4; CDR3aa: ASSSSGNNEQF
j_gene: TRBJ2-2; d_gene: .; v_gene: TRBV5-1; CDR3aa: ASEGQDTGELF
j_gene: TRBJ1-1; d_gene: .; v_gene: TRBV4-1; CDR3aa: ASSQPLRQNTEAF
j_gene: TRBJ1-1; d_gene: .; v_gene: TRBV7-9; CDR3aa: ASSLRIQAEAF
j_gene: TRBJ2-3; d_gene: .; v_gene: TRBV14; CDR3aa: ASSRRPRTVGYRESEFTDTQY
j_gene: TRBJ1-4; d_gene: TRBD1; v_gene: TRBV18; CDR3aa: ASSLGQGRRGTEKLF
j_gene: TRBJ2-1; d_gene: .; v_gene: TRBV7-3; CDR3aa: ASSSPTDYNEQF
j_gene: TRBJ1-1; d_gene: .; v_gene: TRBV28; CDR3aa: ASFQNTEAF
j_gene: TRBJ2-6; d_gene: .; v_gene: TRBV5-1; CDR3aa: ASSLGGTGANVLT
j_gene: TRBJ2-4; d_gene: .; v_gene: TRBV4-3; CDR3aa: ASSQTKPGRQLLAKNIQY
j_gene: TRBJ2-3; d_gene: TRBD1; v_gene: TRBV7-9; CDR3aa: ASSRTGTARTDTQY
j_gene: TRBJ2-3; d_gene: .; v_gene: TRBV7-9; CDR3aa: ASSLAGQSSTDTQY
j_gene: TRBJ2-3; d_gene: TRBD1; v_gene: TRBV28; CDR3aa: ATKLQGQGDYTQY
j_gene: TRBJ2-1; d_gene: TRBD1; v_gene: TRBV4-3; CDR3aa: ASSHLLAGQGNNEQF
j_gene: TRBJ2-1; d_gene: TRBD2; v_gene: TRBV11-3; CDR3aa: ASSLGLVNEQF
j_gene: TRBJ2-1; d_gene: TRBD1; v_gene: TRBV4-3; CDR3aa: ASSQETGTAFGEQF
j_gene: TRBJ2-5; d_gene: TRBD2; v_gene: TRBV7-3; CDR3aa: ASSPSGLAGEETQY
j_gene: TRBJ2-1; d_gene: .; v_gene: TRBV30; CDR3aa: AWIGTSGRYNEQF
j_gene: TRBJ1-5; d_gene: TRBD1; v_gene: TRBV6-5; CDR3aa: ASSRDRANQPQH
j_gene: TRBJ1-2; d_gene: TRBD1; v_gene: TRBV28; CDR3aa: ASSLRTGQGGYT
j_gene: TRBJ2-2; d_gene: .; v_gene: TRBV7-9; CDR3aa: ASRGDTGELF
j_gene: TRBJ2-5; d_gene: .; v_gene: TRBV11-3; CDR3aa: ASSLSGIETQY
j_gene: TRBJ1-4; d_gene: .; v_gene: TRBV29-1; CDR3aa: SVKTALNEKLF
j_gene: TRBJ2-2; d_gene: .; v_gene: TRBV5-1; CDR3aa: ASQDMATGELF
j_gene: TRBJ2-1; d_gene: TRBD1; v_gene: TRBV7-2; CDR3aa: ASSLAGVGTGIDEQF
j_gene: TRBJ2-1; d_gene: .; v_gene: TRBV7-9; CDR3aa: ASSPPWGSDEQF
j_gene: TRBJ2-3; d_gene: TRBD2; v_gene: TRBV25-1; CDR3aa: ASSPPGRGDTQY
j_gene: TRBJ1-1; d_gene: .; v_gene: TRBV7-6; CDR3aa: ASSPTPGAMNTEAF
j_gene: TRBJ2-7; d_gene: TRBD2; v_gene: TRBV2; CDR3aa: ASILAGSYEQY
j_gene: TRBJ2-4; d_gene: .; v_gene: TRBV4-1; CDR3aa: ASSPRDARIAKNIQY
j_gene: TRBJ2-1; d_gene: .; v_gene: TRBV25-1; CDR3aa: ASSPYNEQF
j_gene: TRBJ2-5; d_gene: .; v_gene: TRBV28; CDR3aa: ASRVGGSETQY
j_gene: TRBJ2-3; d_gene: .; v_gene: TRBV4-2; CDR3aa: ASSQEVNRGTDTQY
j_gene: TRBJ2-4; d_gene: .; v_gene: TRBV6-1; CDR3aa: ASSESGPRGIQY
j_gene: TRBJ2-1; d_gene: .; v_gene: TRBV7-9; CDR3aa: ASSSTGNGIGEQF
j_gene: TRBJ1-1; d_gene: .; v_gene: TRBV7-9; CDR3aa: ASSPKVDGAF
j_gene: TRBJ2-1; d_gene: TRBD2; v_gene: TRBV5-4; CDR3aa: ASSSGTSGFNEQF
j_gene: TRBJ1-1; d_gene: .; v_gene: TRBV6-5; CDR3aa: ASSYVAGTEAF
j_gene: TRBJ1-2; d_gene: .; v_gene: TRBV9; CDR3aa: ASSPGRGYGYT
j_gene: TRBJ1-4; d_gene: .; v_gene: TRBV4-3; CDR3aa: ASSRGEGRREKLF
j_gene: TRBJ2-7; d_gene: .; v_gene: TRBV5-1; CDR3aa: ASSRLLTGPSYEQY
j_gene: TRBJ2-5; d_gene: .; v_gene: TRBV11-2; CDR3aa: ASSGWETQY
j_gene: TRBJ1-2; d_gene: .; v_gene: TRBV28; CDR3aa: ASSLPGKGNGYT
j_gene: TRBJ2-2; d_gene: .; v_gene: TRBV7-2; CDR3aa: ASSLLGTNTGELF
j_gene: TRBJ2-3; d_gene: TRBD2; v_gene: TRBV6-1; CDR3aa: ASKIAGVTDTQY
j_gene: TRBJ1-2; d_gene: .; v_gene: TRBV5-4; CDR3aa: ASSLGGQAQPYGYT